This T cell receptor (beta chain) was retrieved from a study of T cell responses to AZD1222 COVID-19 vaccine. Study findings and constraints: The repertoires were collected only after the peak T cell response. Clonal diversity may have been underestimated, and the donors were mostly white British, with more females than males. Among spike-specific TCRs, nearly half reportedly target unmutated variant regions. Baseline testing showed seropositivity in only a handful of AZD1222 recipients.

Trimming shortened V by 6 bases and J by 4 bases, and 16 bases separated the two germline ends. CDR1 is MNHEY and CDR2 is SMNVEV in the germline V gene (reference sequence). This CDR3 contains 14 residues. TCRdb keeps only in-frame clones here, not all; method: immunoSEQ multiplex PCR. Of about 140,000 clones listed, less than 95% are singletons. This clone has just a few counts. Its antigen is unknown. The rearrangement uses TRBV27 and TRBJ2-7, with D perhaps matching TRBD1 (6 bases). The origin of this receptor is an adult who received the AZD1222 COVID-19 vaccine. Sample: peripheral blood, taken 28 days after the second AZD1222 dose. The CDR3 DNA sequence: TGTGCCAGCAGAGCTCGGACAGCGGAATACGAGCAGTACTTC. Amino acids: CASRARTAEYEQYF.